Included here is one T cell receptor (beta chain) sequence, with context. Its antigen is currently unknown. The same CDR3 also results from other DNA sequences found in this sample. There are 15 residues in the CDR3. CDR1 and CDR2 from the germline V gene are LNHNV and YYDKDF (reference sequence). Trimming pared 0 bases from V and 2 bases from J, leaving 8 bases between. This entry comes from a study of cytomegalovirus exposure and HLA in healthy donors. Whole-study findings and limits: Earlier analysis looked at TCR beta V segments, and most were productive about 90% or about 30% of the time. In a later analysis, the majority of CMV-associated beta chains seemingly showed HLA restriction. It was reported in a later analysis that an Asian-associated ancestry cluster showed fewer N-insertions than the approximately 700-donor mean.

PCR was performed using 60 Vbeta and 13 Jbeta primers. Assay: immunoSEQ multiplex PCR; the TCRdb copy retains only in-frame clones and omits some. The data show 160,000 or so clones, 72% seen once. The receptor's source is a human donor in good health. The chain joins TRBV15 to TRBJ1-3, with D possibly being TRBD1 (5 bases). The source material was PBMCs. The CDR3 DNA follows: TGTGCCACCAGCAGAGATAGGGGCGCTGGAAACACCATATATTTT. Translation: CATSRDRGAGNTIYF.